These T cell receptor beta chains were read from a single sample in a study of T-cell memory formation after mild COVID-19. TCRdb reprocessed the 5' RACE reads with MiXCR, giving one entry per CDR3 protein. The profile shows about 190,000 distinct CDR3 sequences, about a sixth of them singletons. The specimen sequenced was PBMCs or a T cell subset sorted from them (not recorded which). The receptor source for this set is an adult woman who had mild COVID-19 (a few samples of this study predate the infection). Cell type and time point are not known. Both conserved end residues are part of each CDR3. D genes are given only for firm matches. For some rows the clone size is stated as once, few or many, or as a class when expanded; others skip it.

j_call: TRBJ2-1; clone_size: few; d_call: TRBD1; v_call: TRBV12-3/TRBV12-4; cdr3_aa: CASRGQGDSYNEQFF; cdr3_nt: TGTGCCAGCAGGGGACAGGGAGACTCCTACAATGAGCAGTTCTTC
j_call: TRBJ1-1; clone_size: many; d_call: NA; v_call: TRBV12-3/TRBV12-4; cdr3_aa: CASSMNTEAFF; cdr3_nt: TGTGCCAGCAGCATGAACACTGAAGCTTTCTTT
j_call: TRBJ1-6; clone_size: NA; d_call: TRBD1; v_call: TRBV30; cdr3_aa: CAWSRPAGGLVWNNSPLHF; cdr3_nt: TGTGCCTGGAGTCGGCCGGCAGGGGGCCTCGTTTGGAATAATTCACCCCTCCACTTT
j_call: TRBJ1-2; clone_size: few; d_call: NA; v_call: TRBV6-1; cdr3_aa: CASSEFGDGYTF; cdr3_nt: TGTGCCAGCAGTGAATTCGGGGATGGCTACACCTTC
j_call: TRBJ2-2; clone_size: NA; d_call: TRBD1; v_call: TRBV18; cdr3_aa: CASSPKGQLNTGELFF; cdr3_nt: TGTGCCAGCTCACCCAAGGGACAGTTGAACACCGGGGAGCTGTTTTTT
j_call: TRBJ1-1; clone_size: NA; d_call: NA; v_call: TRBV12-3/TRBV12-4; cdr3_aa: CASSRRLNTEAFF; cdr3_nt: TGTGCCAGCAGCCGACGGTTGAACACTGAAGCTTTCTTT
j_call: TRBJ2-5; clone_size: NA; d_call: TRBD2; v_call: TRBV7-2; cdr3_aa: CASSASSGGWETQYF; cdr3_nt: TGTGCCAGCAGCGCGTCTAGCGGGGGGTGGGAGACCCAGTACTTC
j_call: TRBJ2-4; clone_size: NA; d_call: NA; v_call: TRBV21-1; cdr3_aa: CASSINTGHKGNNIQYF; cdr3_nt: TGTGCCAGCAGCATTAACACCGGACACAAGGGGAATAACATTCAGTACTTC
j_call: TRBJ2-2; clone_size: few; d_call: NA; v_call: TRBV9; cdr3_aa: CASSVGQGDGELFF; cdr3_nt: TGTGCCAGCAGCGTAGGCCAGGGCGACGGGGAGCTGTTTTTT
j_call: TRBJ2-3; clone_size: few; d_call: NA; v_call: TRBV12-3/TRBV12-4; cdr3_aa: CAITPSTSTDTQYF; cdr3_nt: TGTGCCATCACACCATCGACGAGCACAGATACGCAGTATTTT
j_call: TRBJ1-4; clone_size: few; d_call: TRBD1; v_call: TRBV7-6; cdr3_aa: CASSRGQGTEKLFF; cdr3_nt: TGTGCCAGCAGCAGAGGACAGGGTACTGAAAAACTGTTTTTT
j_call: TRBJ2-1; clone_size: few; d_call: TRBD2; v_call: TRBV29-1; cdr3_aa: CSVEIGTSGKFF; cdr3_nt: TGCAGCGTTGAAATTGGGACTAGCGGGAAGTTCTTC
j_call: TRBJ1-2; clone_size: many; d_call: NA; v_call: TRBV12-3/TRBV12-4; cdr3_aa: CASSLTGGYGYTF; cdr3_nt: TGTGCCAGCAGTTTGACAGGAGGATATGGCTACACCTTC
j_call: TRBJ1-1; clone_size: few; d_call: NA; v_call: TRBV6-4; cdr3_aa: CASSDSTQGNCGTEAFF; cdr3_nt: TGTGCCAGCAGTGACTCGACACAGGGTAATTGTGGGACTGAAGCTTTCTTT
j_call: TRBJ1-1; clone_size: few; d_call: NA; v_call: TRBV3-1; cdr3_aa: CASSPGIIAEAFF; cdr3_nt: TGTGCCAGCAGCCCGGGTATTATTGCTGAAGCTTTCTTT
j_call: TRBJ2-7; clone_size: NA; d_call: TRBD1; v_call: TRBV4-1; cdr3_aa: CASSQTGGIHEQYF; cdr3_nt: TGCGCCAGCAGCCAGACAGGGGGCATACACGAGCAGTACTTC
j_call: TRBJ2-3; clone_size: few; d_call: NA; v_call: TRBV4-2; cdr3_aa: CASSQVRGQGDTQYF; cdr3_nt: TGTGCCAGCAGCCAAGTGCGGGGACAAGGAGATACGCAGTATTTT
j_call: TRBJ2-7; clone_size: few; d_call: TRBD2; v_call: TRBV11-2; cdr3_aa: CASSSREGSGPRGEQYF; cdr3_nt: TGTGCCAGCAGCTCCCGTGAGGGTAGCGGGCCGCGTGGGGAGCAGTACTTC
j_call: TRBJ1-2; clone_size: NA; d_call: NA; v_call: TRBV6-5; cdr3_aa: CASSYSILEGSIYGYTF; cdr3_nt: TGTGCCAGCAGTTACTCGATATTAGAGGGCTCGATCTATGGCTACACCTTC
j_call: TRBJ2-1; clone_size: few; d_call: TRBD1; v_call: TRBV7-9; cdr3_aa: CASLQGTSYNEQFF; cdr3_nt: TGTGCCAGCCTACAGGGGACATCCTACAATGAGCAGTTCTTC
j_call: TRBJ2-1; clone_size: NA; d_call: NA; v_call: TRBV7-9; cdr3_aa: CASSLAYPRGNEQFF; cdr3_nt: TGTGCCAGCAGCTTAGCTTACCCTCGGGGAAATGAGCAGTTCTTC
j_call: TRBJ2-1; clone_size: few; d_call: NA; v_call: TRBV20-1; cdr3_aa: CSARDGRVPANNEQFF; cdr3_nt: TGCAGTGCTAGAGACGGGCGCGTCCCCGCCAACAATGAGCAGTTCTTC
j_call: TRBJ2-3; clone_size: few; d_call: NA; v_call: TRBV24-1; cdr3_aa: CATSEGKSGSDTQYF; cdr3_nt: TGTGCCACCAGTGAGGGGAAGAGTGGATCAGATACGCAGTATTTT
j_call: TRBJ2-1; clone_size: NA; d_call: NA; v_call: TRBV24-1; cdr3_aa: CATSDPTGATGNEQFF; cdr3_nt: TGTGCCACCAGTGACCCAACGGGGGCCACGGGTAATGAGCAGTTCTTC
j_call: TRBJ2-3; clone_size: many; d_call: NA; v_call: TRBV24-1; cdr3_aa: CATSGLGARQGDTQYF; cdr3_nt: TGTGCCACCTCCGGTTTGGGAGCCCGGCAGGGAGATACGCAGTATTTT
j_call: TRBJ2-2; clone_size: NA; d_call: TRBD2; v_call: TRBV7-9; cdr3_aa: CASSPGGGGPTGELFF; cdr3_nt: TGTGCCAGCAGCCCCGGGGGCGGGGGGCCGACCGGGGAGCTGTTTTTT
j_call: TRBJ2-2; clone_size: NA; d_call: NA; v_call: TRBV18; cdr3_aa: CASSPKGGGTGELFF; cdr3_nt: TGTGCCAGCTCACCAAAGGGCGGTGGCACCGGGGAGCTGTTTTTT